The sequence of this TCR beta chain was determined in a study of blood T cell repertoires in COVID-19. Study information: Researchers got acute and convalescent COVID-19 samples from the United States, Italy and Spain. T cells, B-cell-depleted T cells, or PBMCs supplied cDNA or gDNA.

In the original processing: Reference gene primer amplification gave estimated nucleated cell counts. Generated by immunoSEQ multiplex PCR, the TCRdb table keeps only in-frame clones and is missing some. That table gives V, J and clone size, and the DNA gave D and trimming. This sample carries 200,000 to 250,000 clones, approximately 86% of them seen once, and the ten largest clones take over 3%. The TCR sequence derives from a woman in her twenties or thirties who had recovered from COVID-19. The sample was peripheral blood.

CDR3 in DNA: TGTGCCAGCAGCCAAGATTGGGGGACAGGGCACTACAATGAGCAGTTCTTC. It codes for CASSQDWGTGHYNEQFF. The chain employs TRBV14 and TRBJ2-1; 9 nucleotides align to TRBD1. CDR1 SGHDN and CDR2 FVKESK come from the germline V gene. Trimming cost V 0 bases and J 3 bases; bases outside gene matches: 6. The CDR3 runs 17 residues.